This T cell receptor beta chain was captured by sequencing in a study of blood T cell repertoires in COVID-19 (dated by TCRdb to 2019 to 2021). For the wider study: Samples from collaborators originated in the United States, Italy and Spain and spanned both the acute and convalescent phases of COVID-19. The material from the prospective study consisted of cDNA or gDNA derived from T cells, B-cell-depleted T cells, or PBMCs. Samples came from the ongoing ImmuneRACE study (first 160 participants) plus 1,254 subjects from 6 global collaborators. Deeply sampled blood TCRbeta repertoires from subjects exposed to, actively infected with, or recovered from COVID-19 were included in the dataset. A freely available public database, intended as a resource for researchers studying the immune response to SARS-CoV-2, is where the repertoires were released. HLA class I and class II types, where available, came from metadata supplied by the sample provider rather than from assay-based typing. Sample metadata almost always included a de-identified subject ID, COVID-19 status, age in years and sex.

TCRbeta CDR3 regions were amplified from genomic DNA by means of the immunoSEQ Assay, a bias-controlled multiplex PCR. In the paper's pipeline: Nucleated cell counts per sample were estimated from amplification of reference gene primers within the assay. To quantify the absolute abundance of each unique TCRbeta CDR3 rearrangement, sequence reads were collapsed and filtered. Productive Simpson clonality was computed per sample as the square root of Simpson's diversity index over productive rearrangements. TCRdb provides this immuneACCESS table in a form limited to in-frame rearrangements. Some clones are lacking; in checked studies, under half of them reflect an unresolved V gene, and why the rest are absent is not known. V and J calls and clone size follow that table, whereas D and trimming were derived from the DNA. This sample gives 220,000 or so clones in total; 84% of them show up just once. Together, the top ten hold 5.5% to 7.5% of the sample.

The cysteine opens and the phenylalanine closes a CDR3 of 15 amino acids. The retained sequence is limited to the CDR3, 45 bases, with the frame set at the first base. The V and J ends are trimmed by 1 base and 6 bases, leaving 13 bases between them. CDR1 and CDR2 are drawn from the germline V gene: SGDLS, YYNGEE. Overall study outcomes, separate from this receptor: Clinical and demographic metadata were provided uncurated, with the amount varying by source and participant.

Of note for this clone: Which antigen it targets is not known. The record has no base qualities; no much larger clone is one base away.

In the prospective study, participants were about 18 to 100 years old, resided in fewer than 25 geographic areas of the United States, and were enrolled through a virtual design. In the prospective study, cohorts were assigned on the basis of participant-reported clinical history obtained from a screening survey and a study questionnaire. Recovered participants in ImmuneRACE Cohort 3 were defined as having two consecutive negative NP/OP PCR tests, clearance from a healthcare professional, or resolution of symptoms. Mobile phlebotomists in the prospective study collected whole blood, serum and a nasopharyngeal or oropharyngeal swab from every participant. Additional blood draws and questionnaires over an approximately 2-month period could optionally be provided by prospective study participants. Before DNA extraction, blood samples from the prospective study were shipped at room temperature or frozen.

The chain is assembled from TRBV9 and TRBJ1-4; the D gene lacks a confident call. The source material was PBMCs or T cells enriched from blood (not recorded which). This receptor was obtained from a woman aged 40 to 49 who had recovered from COVID-19. For the CDR3, the sequence is CASSVTLSADEKLFF. The nucleotide sequence reads as follows: TGTGCCAGCAGCGTAACACTCTCCGCGGATGAAAAACTGTTTTTT.